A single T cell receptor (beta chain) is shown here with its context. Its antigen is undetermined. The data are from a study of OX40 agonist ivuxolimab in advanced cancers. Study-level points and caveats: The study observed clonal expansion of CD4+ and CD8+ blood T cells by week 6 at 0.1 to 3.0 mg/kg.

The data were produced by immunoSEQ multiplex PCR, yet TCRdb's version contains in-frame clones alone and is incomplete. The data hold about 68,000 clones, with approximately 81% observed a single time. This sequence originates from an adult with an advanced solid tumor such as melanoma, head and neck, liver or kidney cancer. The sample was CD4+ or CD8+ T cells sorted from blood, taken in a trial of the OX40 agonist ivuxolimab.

The CDR3 region has the DNA TGTGCCAGCAGCCCGGGTGGGACAGGTTCTTTGTATGGCTACACCTTC. This encodes CASSPGGTGSLYGYTF. The chain uses TRBV7-2 and TRBJ1-2; 8 nucleotides line up with TRBD1. The germline gives CDR1 SGHTA, CDR2 FQGNSA. J was trimmed by 5 bases and V by 5 bases; bases with no gene match: 13. This CDR3 comprises 16 residues.